The sequence of this T cell receptor beta chain was determined in a study of human CD8 memory T cell subsets. Findings and caveats of the study: Going by Chao1 estimates, stem-like memory T cells seemed to be more diverse than precursor exhausted T cells. Stem-like memory T cells matched precursor exhausted T cells in high diversity, which effector memory cells lacked.

Points on this clonotype: The antigen remains unidentified.

Libraries for TCR beta were constructed using UMI-labeled 5' RACE. With the 5' RACE reads reprocessed, TCRdb shows one record per CDR3 protein and no DNA. This listing includes some 11,000 distinct CDR3 sequences. Enrichment for total CD8+ T cells was performed by negative magnetic separation. What was sequenced was CD8+ T cells from PBMCs. The origin of this receptor is a human donor in good health.

CDR3 residues: CASSLTQGGWTYEQYF. V gene TRBV5-1 combines with J gene TRBJ2-7; no DNA is available, so the TRBD2 call from TCRdb remains unchecked. Germline V gene lookup returns CDR1 SGHRS and CDR2 YFSETQ. The CDR3 contains 16 residues. The entire variable domain, with the rest obtained from reference TRBV5-1 and TRBJ2-7, is as follows: KAGVTQTPRYLIKTRGQQVTLSCSPISGHRSVSWYQQTPGQGLQFLFEYFSETQRNKGNFPGRFSGRQFSNSRSEMNVSTLELGDSALYLCASSLTQGGWTYEQYFGPGTRLTVT.